These 2 T cell receptor beta chains share one sample of origin, sequenced in a study of CD8+CD57+ T cells in acquired aplastic anemia. Genomic DNA acted as the template from which TCR beta VDJ combination and CDR3 sequence profiling were carried out. TCRdb fed the reads into MiXCR, producing one record per CDR3 protein. The sample includes about 190,000 distinct CDR3 sequences, roughly half of them seen just once. The sequenced material came from sorted CD4+, CD8+, or CD8+CD57+ T cells (not recorded which) from PBMCs. Receptors were obtained from a human donor in good health, serving as a control.

CDR3 loop: CASSAAGGQGTDTQYF. CDR3 bases: TGTGCCAGCAGCGCCGCGGGGGGCCAGGGAACAGATACGCAGTATTTT. V gene TRBV7-6 combines with J gene TRBJ2-3; 8 bases map to TRBD2. The CDR3 has 16 amino acids. V shed 5 bases and J 3 bases; nucleotides not matched to a gene: 10. Germline V gives CDR1 SGHVS, CDR2 FNYEAQ.

This clonotype was recorded a few times. This sequence joins TRBV7-2 and TRBJ2-5; a possible D gene is TRBD2 (5 bases). CDR1 is SGHTA, CDR2 FQGNSA, per germline. This CDR3 spans 14 amino acids. V was pared by 2 bases and J by 1 base, with 8 bases between. The CDR3 DNA reads as TGTGCCAGCAGCTTAAGCACTAGCCAAGAGACCCAGTACTTC. It codes for CASSLSTSQETQYF.